Presented here are 7 T cell receptor beta chains from one specimen sequenced in a study of neurological immune-mediated disorders. TCRdb re-called the 5' RACE reads through MiXCR, storing one row per CDR3 protein. This sample carries approximately 47,000 distinct CDR3 sequences, 9.5% to 15% of them seen once, and the ten largest clones take 7% to 10%. The sample's time point: longitudinal time-point 3. Sequenced input: PBMCs. Receptor source: a male donor with HTLV-1-associated myelopathy (HAM/TSP).

This clonotype was detected ten times or more. DNA for the CDR3: TGTGCCAGCAGTTTCATTTCCAGGACTGGCGAGCAGTACTTC. Translating it yields CASSFISRTGEQYF. The rearrangement uses TRBV12-3 or TRBV12-4 and TRBJ2-7; maybe TRBD2 (5 bases). This CDR3 has 14 amino acids. V lost 3 bases to trimming and J lost 6 bases, with 15 bases between them.

Turning to this clonotype: This may be a read error: a much more frequent sequence differs by one nucleotide. The DNA of the CDR3 is TGTGCCAGCATCAGGACAGGGCGCCCCTACGAGCAGTACTTC. Protein sequence: CASIRTGRPYEQYF. This rearrangement joins TRBV7-9 to TRBJ2-7; 8 nucleotides agree with TRBD1. The V and J ends lost 7 bases and 2 bases, in that order; junction bases with no gene match: 7. Germline values: CDR1 SEHNR, CDR2 FQNEAQ (reference sequence). The CDR3 is made up of 14 amino acids. The full variable domain, in which reference TRBV7-9 and TRBJ2-7 provide the parts outside the CDR3, is DTGVSQNPRHKITKRGQNVTFRCDPISEHNRLYWYRQTLGQGPEFLTYFQNEAQLEKSRLLSDRFSAERPKGSFSTLEIQRTEQGDSAMYLCASIRTGRPYEQYFGPGTRLTVT.

This clonotype showed up many times. The CDR3 sequence is CASSQDRGADTQYF. In nucleotides, the CDR3 is TGTGCCAGCAGCCAGGACAGGGGTGCAGATACGCAGTATTTT. This chain uses TRBV2 with TRBJ2-3, with 9 bases matching TRBD1. Germline V gives CDR1 SNHLY, CDR2 FYNNEI. Losses at the gene ends were 6 bases for V and 4 bases for J; bases not matched to a gene: 5. The length of the CDR3 is 14 residues.

This clonotype occurred many times. The chain employs TRBV6-5 and TRBJ1-1; no clear D gene. Trimming shortened V by 6 bases and J by 0 bases, and 8 bases separated the two germline ends. Germline V gives CDR1 MNHEY, CDR2 SVGAGI. CDR3 size: 13 residues. DNA of the CDR3: TGTGCCAGCAGACTCCAACTGAACACTGAAGCTTTCTTT. Its protein is CASRLQLNTEAFF.

This clonotype was observed many times. The genes are TRBV7-6 and TRBJ2-7; D perhaps matches TRBD1 (5 bases). Trimming removed 1 base at V and 2 bases at J, with 12 bases between. The CDR3 contains 15 residues. Germline assignment: CDR1 SGHVS and CDR2 FNYEAQ. CDR3 sequence: CASSLDGSGTYEQYF. As DNA, the CDR3 is TGTGCCAGCAGCTTAGATGGGTCAGGGACCTACGAGCAGTACTTC. The whole variable domain, filled in from reference TRBV7-6 and TRBJ2-7, reads GAGVSQSPRYKVTKRGQDVALRCDPISGHVSLYWYRQALGQGPEFLTYFNYEAQQDKSGLPNDRFSAERPEGSISTLTIQRTEQRDSAMYRCASSLDGSGTYEQYFGPGTRLTVT.

In its sample, this clonotype was seen many times. The chain recombines TRBV25-1 with TRBJ1-1; maybe TRBD1 (5 bases). The CDR3 covers 15 residues. V lost 3 bases and J lost 5, with 16 bases in between. Germline lookup yields CDR1 MGHDK and CDR2 SYGVNS. The CDR3 bases are TGTGCCAGCAGTGACCCTGGGGGTGGAAGAACTGAAGCTTTCTTT. This gives the protein CASSDPGGGRTEAFF. Using reference TRBV25-1 and TRBJ1-1 for the parts outside the CDR3, the full variable domain is EADIYQTPRYLVIGTGKKITLECSQTMGHDKMYWYQQDPGMELHLIHYSYGVNSTEKGDLSSESTVSRIRTEHFPLTLESARPSHTSQYLCASSDPGGGRTEAFFGQGTRLTVV.

The J gene is TRBJ1-1, the V gene TRBV7-9; D might be TRBD1 (5 bases). This CDR3 is 17 amino acids long. Germline V gene data show CDR1 as SEHNR and CDR2 as FQNEAQ (reference sequence). The germline V and J ends were trimmed by 5 bases and 0 bases, with 19 bases remaining between them. The DNA of the CDR3 is TGTGCCAGCAGCGCTACCCCGGTAGGGGTCGTGAACACTGAAGCTTTCTTT. It specifies CASSATPVGVVNTEAFF.